This T cell receptor (beta chain) appears in the sequencing data of a study of PD-1 blockade in classical Hodgkin lymphoma. This clone was seen a single time. Its antigen remains unknown. Clones were sequenced by immunoSEQ multiplex PCR, and TCRdb holds only the in-frame ones, with some missing. The sample includes 20,000 to 25,000 clones, roughly nine tenths of them seen just once. V shed 0 bases and J shed 0 bases, with 7 bases lying between them. Germline values: CDR1 WNHNN, CDR2 SYGVQD (reference sequence). The CDR3 spans 15 residues. Indicated time point: newly diagnosed, previously untreated cHL patient sample. Magnetic negative selection purified CD4+ T cells from thawed PBMCs. What served as comparison were PBMCs in newly diagnosed, untreated classical Hodgkin lymphoma. General observations from the study: Healthy donors reportedly exceeded newly diagnosed patients in baseline TCR diversity.

The V call is TRBV10-1, the J call TRBJ2-3, with D unclear. Specimen: CD4+ T cells from blood. This clonotype was obtained from a human donor with classical Hodgkin lymphoma. CDR3 bases: TGCGCCAGCAGTGAGTCCGGGCCTAGCACAGATACGCAGTATTTT. Its protein is CASSESGPSTDTQYF.